There are a few counts of the clone carrying this TCR beta chain. Antigen unknown. The sample comes from a study of PD-1 blockade in mismatch repair-deficient tumors. Study conclusions and caveats: Tumor-resident clones, often absent from pretreatment blood, expanded after pembrolizumab and then contracted.

The TCR-sequenced patients were a few responders to pembrolizumab. The table came from immunoSEQ multiplex PCR; TCRdb's copy has only in-frame clones and leaves some out. The sample has 15,000 to 20,000 clones, approximately 88% seen once. Per germline, CDR1 MRHNA and CDR2 SNTAGT. The CDR3 spans 14 residues. The trim removed 4 bases at V and 1 base at J, leaving 0 bases unmatched. Material: PBMCs, obtained before pembrolizumab treatment. This sequence originates from an adult with mismatch repair-deficient cancer. V and J are TRBV6-4 and TRBJ2-3; 9 positions agree with TRBD1. CDR3 region: CASSGTGGTDTQYF. CDR3 nucleotide sequence: TGTGCCAGCAGTGGGACAGGGGGCACAGATACGCAGTATTTT.